This section outlines one T cell receptor (beta chain) sequence together with its context. The data are from a study of blood T cell repertoires in COVID-19. Per the study methods: Estimation of nucleated cell counts relied on the amplification of reference gene primers. Assay used: immunoSEQ multiplex PCR; TCRdb lists only in-frame clones, some missing. The V and J calls and clone size come from that table; D and trimming were worked out from the DNA. The data show 50,000 or so clones, with approximately 91% seen just once and roughly 10% held by the top ten. Germline trimming cut 5 bases from V and 2 bases from J; bases unmatched to any gene: 6. This CDR3 region has 16 residues. From germline, CDR1 is SGHVS and CDR2 FQNEAQ.

The sequence was collected from a woman older than 75 with acute or convalescent COVID-19. What was sequenced was peripheral blood. The chain recombines TRBV7-8 with TRBJ1-6; 7 bases agree with TRBD1. CDR3 coding DNA: TGTGCCAGCAGCCATGACAGGGTCCCCTATAATTCACCCCTCCACTTT. Its protein product is CASSHDRVPYNSPLHF.